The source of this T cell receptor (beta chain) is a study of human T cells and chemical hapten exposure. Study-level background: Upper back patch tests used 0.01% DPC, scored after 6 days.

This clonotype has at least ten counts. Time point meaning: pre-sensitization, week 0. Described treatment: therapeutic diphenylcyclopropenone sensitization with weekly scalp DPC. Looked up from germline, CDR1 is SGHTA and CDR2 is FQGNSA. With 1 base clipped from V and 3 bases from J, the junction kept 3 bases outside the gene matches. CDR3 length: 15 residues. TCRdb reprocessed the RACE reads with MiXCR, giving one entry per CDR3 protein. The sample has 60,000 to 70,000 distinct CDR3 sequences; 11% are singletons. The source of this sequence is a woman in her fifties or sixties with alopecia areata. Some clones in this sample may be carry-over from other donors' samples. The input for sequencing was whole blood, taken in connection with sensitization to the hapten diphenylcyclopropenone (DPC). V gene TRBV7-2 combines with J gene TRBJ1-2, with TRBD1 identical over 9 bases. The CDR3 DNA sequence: TGTGCCAGCAGCTTAGTAGGGGACAGGGACTATGGCTACACCTTC. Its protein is CASSLVGDRDYGYTF.